This T cell receptor (beta chain) was found in a study of CD8 T cells in Susac syndrome. The J segment lost 0 bases and the V segment lost 1 base, leaving 4 bases of the junction unmatched. Germline V gene data show CDR1 as SGHVS and CDR2 as FQNEAQ. The CDR3 covers 16 residues. The RNA, roughly 0.5 to 1 ug, was put through reverse transcription using random hexamers. TCRdb re-called the immunoSEQ multiplex PCR reads through MiXCR, storing one row per CDR3 protein. The sample gives tens of thousands of distinct CDR3 sequences, around 93% of which show up once; about 0.45% is in the top ten. The source material was CD8+ T cells from PBMCs. The chain combines TRBV7-8 with TRBJ2-7, with 9 bases aligning to TRBD1. This clonotype originated in a human donor with Susac syndrome. The CDR3 sequence: CASSLGRTGVSYEQYF. CDR3 bases: TGTGCCAGCAGCTTAGGTCGGACAGGGGTCTCCTACGAGCAGTACTTC. Based on the CDR3 plus reference TRBV7-8 and TRBJ2-7, the full variable domain is GAGVSQSPRYKVAKRGQDVALRCDPISGHVSLFWYQQALGQGPEFLTYFQNEAQLDKSGLPSDRFFAERPEGSVSTLKIQRTQQEDSAVYLCASSLGRTGVSYEQYFGPGTRLTVT.